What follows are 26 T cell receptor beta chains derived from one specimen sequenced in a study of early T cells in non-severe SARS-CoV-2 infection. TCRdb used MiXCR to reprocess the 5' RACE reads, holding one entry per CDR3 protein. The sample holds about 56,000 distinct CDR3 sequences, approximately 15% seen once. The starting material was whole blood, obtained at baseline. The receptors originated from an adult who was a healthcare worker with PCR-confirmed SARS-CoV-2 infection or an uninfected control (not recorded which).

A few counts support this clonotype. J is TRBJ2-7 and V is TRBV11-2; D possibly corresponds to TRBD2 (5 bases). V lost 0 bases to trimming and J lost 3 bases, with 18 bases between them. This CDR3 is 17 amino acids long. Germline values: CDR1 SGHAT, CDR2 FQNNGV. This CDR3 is CASSLDTSGALFYEQYF. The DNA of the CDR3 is TGTGCCAGCAGCTTAGATACGAGCGGAGCCCTCTTCTACGAGCAGTACTTC. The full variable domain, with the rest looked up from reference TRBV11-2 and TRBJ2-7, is EAGVAQSPRYKIIEKRQSVAFWCNPISGHATLYWYQQILGQGPKLLIQFQNNGVVDDSQLPKDRFSAERLKGVDSTLKIQPAKLEDSAVYLCASSLDTSGALFYEQYFGPGTRLTVT.

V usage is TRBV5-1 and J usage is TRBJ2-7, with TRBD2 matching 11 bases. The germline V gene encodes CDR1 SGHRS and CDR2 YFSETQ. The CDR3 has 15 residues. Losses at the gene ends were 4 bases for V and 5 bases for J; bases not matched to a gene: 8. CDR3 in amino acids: CASSTTSGSIDEQYF. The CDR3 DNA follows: TGCGCCAGCAGCACAACTAGCGGGAGTATCGACGAGCAGTACTTC.

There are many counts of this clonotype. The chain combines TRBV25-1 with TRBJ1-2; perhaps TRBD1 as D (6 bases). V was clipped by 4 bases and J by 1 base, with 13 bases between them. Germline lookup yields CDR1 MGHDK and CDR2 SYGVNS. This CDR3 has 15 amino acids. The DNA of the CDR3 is TGTGCCAGCAGTGCGGGGGGCACACTTAACTATGGCTACACCTTC. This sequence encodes CASSAGGTLNYGYTF.

The CDR3 loop is CASSHRVTPTYEQYF. The CDR3 nucleotides read TGTGCCAGCAGCCACCGGGTCACACCGACCTACGAGCAGTACTTC. This chain connects TRBV7-2 to TRBJ2-7, with D unresolved. This CDR3 is 15 amino acids long. CDR1 and CDR2 from the germline V gene are SGHTA and FQGNSA. The V end lost 5 bases, the J end lost 2 bases, and 16 bases lay between the germline ends.

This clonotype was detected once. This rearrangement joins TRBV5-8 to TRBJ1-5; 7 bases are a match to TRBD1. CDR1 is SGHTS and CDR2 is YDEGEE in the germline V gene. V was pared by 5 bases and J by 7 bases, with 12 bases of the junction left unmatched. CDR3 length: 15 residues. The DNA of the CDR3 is TGTGCCAGCAGTCCTACAGGGGCCCTATGGCAGCCCCAGCATTTT. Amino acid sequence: CASSPTGALWQPQHF. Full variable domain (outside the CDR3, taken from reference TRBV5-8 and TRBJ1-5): EAGVTQSPTHLIKTRGQQATLRCSPISGHTSVYWYQQALGLGLQFLLWYDEGEERNRGNFPPRFSGRQFPNYSSELNVNALELEDSALYLCASSPTGALWQPQHFGDGTRLSIL.

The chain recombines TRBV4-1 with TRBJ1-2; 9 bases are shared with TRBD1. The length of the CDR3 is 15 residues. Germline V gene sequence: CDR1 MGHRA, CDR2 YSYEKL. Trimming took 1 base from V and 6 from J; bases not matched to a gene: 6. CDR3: CASSQVGTGQNGYTF. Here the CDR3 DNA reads TGCGCCAGCAGCCAAGTCGGGACAGGGCAAAATGGCTACACCTTC.

DNA of the CDR3: TGCAGCGGTCACAGGGGAGAGGAGCAGTACTTC. Translating it yields CSGHRGEEQYF. This chain links TRBV29-1 with TRBJ2-7; 7 nucleotides align to TRBD1. This CDR3 region has 11 residues. Germline values: CDR1 SQVTM, CDR2 ANQGSEA. After removal of 7 bases from V and 7 bases from J, the junction contained 7 bases not matched to a gene.

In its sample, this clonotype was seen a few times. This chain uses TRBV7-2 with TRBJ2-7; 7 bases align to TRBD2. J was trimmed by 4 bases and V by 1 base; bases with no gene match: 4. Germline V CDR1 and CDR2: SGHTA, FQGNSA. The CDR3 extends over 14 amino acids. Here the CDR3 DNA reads TGTGCCAGCAGCTTAGACGGGGGGAAATACGAGCAGTACTTC. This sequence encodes CASSLDGGKYEQYF.

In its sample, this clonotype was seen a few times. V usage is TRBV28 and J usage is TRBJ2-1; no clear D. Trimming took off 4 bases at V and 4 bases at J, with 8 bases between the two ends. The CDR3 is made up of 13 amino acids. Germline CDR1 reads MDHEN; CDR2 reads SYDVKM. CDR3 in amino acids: CASSYLSYNEQFF. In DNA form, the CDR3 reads TGTGCCAGCAGTTATCTCTCTTACAATGAGCAGTTCTTC.

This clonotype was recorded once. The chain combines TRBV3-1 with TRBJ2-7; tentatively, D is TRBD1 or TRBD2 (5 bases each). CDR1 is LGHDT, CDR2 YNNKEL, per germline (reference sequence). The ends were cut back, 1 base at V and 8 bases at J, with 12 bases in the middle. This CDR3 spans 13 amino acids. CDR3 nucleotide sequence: TGTGCCAGCAGCCAAGGGGGCTCGGGACAGCAGTACTTC. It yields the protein CASSQGGSGQQYF.

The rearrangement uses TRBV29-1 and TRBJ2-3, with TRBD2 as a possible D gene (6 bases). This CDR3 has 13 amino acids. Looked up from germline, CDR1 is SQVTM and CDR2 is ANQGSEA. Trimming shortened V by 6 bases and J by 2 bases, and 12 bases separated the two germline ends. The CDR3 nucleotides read TGCAGCGTCCGACGGGAGCCCACAGATACGCAGTATTTT. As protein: CSVRREPTDTQYF.

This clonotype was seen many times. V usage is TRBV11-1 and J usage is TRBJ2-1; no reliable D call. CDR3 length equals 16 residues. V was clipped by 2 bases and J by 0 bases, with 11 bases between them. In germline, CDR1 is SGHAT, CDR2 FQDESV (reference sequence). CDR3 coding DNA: TGTGCCAGCAGCTTACCAGTAGCTAGCTCCTACAATGAGCAGTTCTTC. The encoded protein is CASSLPVASSYNEQFF.

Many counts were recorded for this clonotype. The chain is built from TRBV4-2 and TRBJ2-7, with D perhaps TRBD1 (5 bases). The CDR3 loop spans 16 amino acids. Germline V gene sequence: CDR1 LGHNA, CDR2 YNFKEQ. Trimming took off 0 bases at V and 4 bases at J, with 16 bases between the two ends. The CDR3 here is CASSQDGARVAYEQYF. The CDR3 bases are TGTGCCAGCAGCCAAGATGGAGCCAGGGTGGCATACGAGCAGTACTTC.

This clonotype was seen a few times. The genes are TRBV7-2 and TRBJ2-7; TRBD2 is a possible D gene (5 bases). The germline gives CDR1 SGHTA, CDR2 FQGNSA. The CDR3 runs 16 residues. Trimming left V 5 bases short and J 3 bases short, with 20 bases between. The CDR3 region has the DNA TGTGCCAGCAGCCCACGAGACCGGGCGGGTCGCTACGAGCAGTACTTC. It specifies CASSPRDRAGRYEQYF. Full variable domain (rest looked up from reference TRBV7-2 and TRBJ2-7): GAGVSQSPSNKVTEKGKDVELRCDPISGHTALYWYRQSLGQGLEFLIYFQGNSAPDKSGLPSDRFSAERTGGSVSTLTIQRTQQEDSAVYLCASSPRDRAGRYEQYFGPGTRLTVT.

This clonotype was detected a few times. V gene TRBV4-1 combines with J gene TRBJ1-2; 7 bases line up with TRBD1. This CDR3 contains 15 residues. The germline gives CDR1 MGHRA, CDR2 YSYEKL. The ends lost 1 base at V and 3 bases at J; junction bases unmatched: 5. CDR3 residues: CASSQATTGDYGYTF. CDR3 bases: TGCGCCAGCAGCCAAGCCACTACAGGGGACTATGGCTACACCTTC.

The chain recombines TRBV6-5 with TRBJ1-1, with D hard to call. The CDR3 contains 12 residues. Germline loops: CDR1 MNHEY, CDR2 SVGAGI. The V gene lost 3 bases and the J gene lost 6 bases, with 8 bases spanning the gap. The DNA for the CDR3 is TGTGCCAGCAGTTATCCCCTGGCTGAAGCTTTCTTT. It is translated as CASSYPLAEAFF.

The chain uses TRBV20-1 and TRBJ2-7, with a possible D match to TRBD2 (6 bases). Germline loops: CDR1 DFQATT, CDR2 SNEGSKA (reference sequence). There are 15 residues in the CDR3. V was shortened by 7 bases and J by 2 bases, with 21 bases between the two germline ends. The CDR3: CSVSGGWSPTYEQYF. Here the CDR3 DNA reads TGCAGTGTATCCGGGGGTTGGAGTCCCACCTACGAGCAGTACTTC.

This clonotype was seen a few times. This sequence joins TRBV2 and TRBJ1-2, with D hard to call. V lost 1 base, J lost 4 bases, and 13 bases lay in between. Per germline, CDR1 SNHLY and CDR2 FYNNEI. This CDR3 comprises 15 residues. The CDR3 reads CASSEGQRKSYGYTF. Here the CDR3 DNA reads TGTGCCAGCAGTGAAGGCCAGCGAAAAAGCTATGGCTACACCTTC.

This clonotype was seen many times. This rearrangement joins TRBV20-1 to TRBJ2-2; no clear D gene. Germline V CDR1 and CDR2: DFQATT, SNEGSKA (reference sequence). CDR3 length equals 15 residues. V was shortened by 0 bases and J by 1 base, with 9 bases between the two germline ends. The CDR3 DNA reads TGCAGTGCTAGAGATCAGGCGAGGAACACCGGGGAGCTGTTTTTT. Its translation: CSARDQARNTGELFF.

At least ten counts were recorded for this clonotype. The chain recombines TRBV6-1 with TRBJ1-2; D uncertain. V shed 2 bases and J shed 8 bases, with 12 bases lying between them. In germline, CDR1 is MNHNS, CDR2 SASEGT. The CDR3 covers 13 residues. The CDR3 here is CASSEIPQGGYTF. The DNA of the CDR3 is TGTGCCAGCAGTGAAATCCCGCAAGGGGGCTACACCTTC.

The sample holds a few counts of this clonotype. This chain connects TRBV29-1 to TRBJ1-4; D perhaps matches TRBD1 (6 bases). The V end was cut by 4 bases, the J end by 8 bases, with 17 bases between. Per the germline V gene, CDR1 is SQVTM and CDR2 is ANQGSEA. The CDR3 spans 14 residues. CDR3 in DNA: TGCAGCGTTGTCAAGGCAGGGGCTTCCGAAAAACTGTTTTTT. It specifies CSVVKAGASEKLFF.

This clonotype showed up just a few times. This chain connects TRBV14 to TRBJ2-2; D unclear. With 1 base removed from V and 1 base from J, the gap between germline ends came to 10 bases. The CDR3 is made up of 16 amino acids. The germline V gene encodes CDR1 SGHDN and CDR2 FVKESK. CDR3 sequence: CASSQAGVGNTGELFF. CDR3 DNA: TGTGCCAGCAGCCAAGCTGGGGTGGGGAACACCGGGGAGCTGTTTTTT.

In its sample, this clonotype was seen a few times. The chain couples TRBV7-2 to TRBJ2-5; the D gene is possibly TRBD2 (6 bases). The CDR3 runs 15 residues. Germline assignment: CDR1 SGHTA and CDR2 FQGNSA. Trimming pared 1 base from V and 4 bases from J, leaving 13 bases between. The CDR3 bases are TGTGCCAGCAGCTTAGGAGGTGGTAGCGGAGAGACCCAGTACTTC. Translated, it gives CASSLGGGSGETQYF.

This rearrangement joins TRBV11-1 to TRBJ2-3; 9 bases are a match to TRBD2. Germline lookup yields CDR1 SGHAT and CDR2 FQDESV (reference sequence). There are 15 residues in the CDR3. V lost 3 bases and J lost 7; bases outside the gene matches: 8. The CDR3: CASSFQRGDSNTQYF. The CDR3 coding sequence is TGTGCCAGCAGCTTCCAGCGGGGGGACTCAAATACGCAGTATTTT.

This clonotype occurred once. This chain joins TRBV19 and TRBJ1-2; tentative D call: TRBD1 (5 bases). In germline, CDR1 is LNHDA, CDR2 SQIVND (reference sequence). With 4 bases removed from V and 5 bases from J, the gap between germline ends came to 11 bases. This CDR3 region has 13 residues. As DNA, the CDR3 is TGTGCCAGTAGTAGTCGGACACGGTATGGCTACACCTTC. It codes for CASSSRTRYGYTF.

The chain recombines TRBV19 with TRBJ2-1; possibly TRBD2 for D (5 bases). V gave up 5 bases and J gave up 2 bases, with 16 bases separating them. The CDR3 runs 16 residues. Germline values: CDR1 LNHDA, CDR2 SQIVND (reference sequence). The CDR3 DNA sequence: TGTGCCAGTAGTTCCCGCCCGGGGTCAACCTACAATGAGCAGTTCTTC. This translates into CASSSRPGSTYNEQFF.